These 16 T cell receptor beta chains were all obtained from the same sample, sequenced in a study of a mutant IDH1 vaccine in newly diagnosed glioma. Sequencing was performed with immunoSEQ multiplex PCR; in TCRdb, only in-frame clones are kept and a portion is missing. This table has almost 30,000 clones, about nine tenths appearing once. The time point is: week 5, during vaccination. Every vaccine dose comprised 300 ug of mutant IDH1 20-mer peptide plus topical imiquimod. Their antigens are not known. Sample: peripheral blood mononuclear cells (PBMCs), taken from a glioma patient whose treatment included an IDH1 peptide vaccine. These receptors came from a woman aged 40-49 years with glioma. Some clones in this sample may be carry-over from other donors' samples.

This sequence joins TRBV6-5 and TRBJ1-1; TRBD1 might be the D (6 bases). The germline V and J ends were trimmed by 6 bases and 4 bases, with 15 bases remaining between them. CDR3 length equals 14 residues. Per germline, CDR1 MNHEY and CDR2 SVGAGI. The CDR3 loop reads CASSARGGSTEAFF. In nucleotides, the CDR3 is TGTGCCAGCAGCGCCAGGGGAGGGAGCACTGAAGCTTTCTTT.

This clone turned up a few times. V is TRBV6-5 and J is TRBJ1-5, with no clear D. Germline CDR1 reads MNHEY; CDR2 reads SVGAGI. This CDR3 contains 13 residues. V gave up 6 bases and J gave up 3 bases, with 9 bases separating them. The chain's CDR3 is CASRVGFNQPQHF. Here the CDR3 DNA reads TGTGCCAGCAGGGTGGGGTTCAATCAGCCCCAGCATTTT.

This clone was observed a handful of times. The V gene is TRBV4-2, the J gene TRBJ2-3; D call uncertain. V was trimmed by 4 bases and J by 4 bases, leaving 12 bases between them. CDR1 and CDR2 (germline): LGHNA, YNFKEQ. The CDR3 is 14 residues long. CDR3 coding DNA: TGTGCCAGCAGCCGTCTACCCCCTCCAGATACGCAGTATTTT. This encodes CASSRLPPPDTQYF.

Written as DNA, the CDR3 is TGTGCCAGCAGAAAGGGGGCGGCGGAGGTTCAGCCCCAGCATTTT. Its translation is CASRKGAAEVQPQHF. The rearrangement uses TRBV6-1 and TRBJ1-5; 7 positions agree with TRBD1. CDR3 size: 15 residues. Unmatched junction bases numbered 11, after V lost 6 bases and J lost 6 bases. Per the germline V gene, CDR1 is MNHNS and CDR2 is SASEGT.

The chain joins TRBV5-4 to TRBJ1-1, with D maybe TRBD1 (6 bases). V gave up 4 bases and J gave up 2 bases, with 9 bases separating them. Looked up from germline, CDR1 is SGHNT and CDR2 is YYREEE (reference sequence). The CDR3 spans 13 residues. CDR3: CASSRGGNTEAFF. As DNA, the CDR3 is TGTGCCAGCAGCAGGGGGGGAAACACTGAAGCTTTCTTT. Full variable domain (remainder filled in from reference TRBV5-4 and TRBJ1-1): ETGVTQSPTHLIKTRGQQVTLRCSSQSGHNTVSWYQQALGQGPQFIFQYYREEENGRGNFPPRFSGLQFPNYSSELNVNALELDDSALYLCASSRGGNTEAFFGQGTRLTVV.

J is TRBJ1-2 and V is TRBV2; D remains unclear. The CDR3 is made up of 12 amino acids. The V and J ends lost 8 bases and 4 bases respectively, with 11 bases between them. Germline V CDR1 and CDR2: SNHLY, FYNNEI. CDR3 sequence: CASRGVTYGYTF. DNA of the CDR3: TGTGCCAGCCGTGGGGTAACCTATGGCTACACCTTC.

This rearrangement joins TRBV7-2 to TRBJ2-1, with 11 positions matching TRBD2. The CDR3 is made up of 14 amino acids. V was clipped by 4 bases and J by 10 bases; unmatched bases: 6. Germline V gene sequence: CDR1 SGHTA, CDR2 FQGNSA. The CDR3 loop is CASSSNSGRVEQFF. In nucleotides, the CDR3 is TGTGCCAGCAGCTCAAATAGCGGGAGGGTCGAGCAGTTCTTC.

This chain links TRBV7-2 with TRBJ2-5; the match to TRBD2 covers 7 bases. Germline loops: CDR1 SGHTA, CDR2 FQGNSA. The CDR3 contains 16 residues. The V segment lost 11 bases and the J segment 2 bases; nucleotides outside the gene matches: 17. This CDR3 reads CACSRSGGGGQETQYF. CDR3 nucleotides: TGTGCCTGCTCACGATCGGGTGGGGGAGGGCAAGAGACCCAGTACTTC.

This clone was seen only once. The V gene is TRBV4-3, the J gene TRBJ1-1; D remains unclear. Germline V gene lookup returns CDR1 LGHNA and CDR2 YSLEER. V lost 1 base and J 1 base, leaving 13 bases between the germline ends. The CDR3 sequence is 16 residues long. The CDR3, as DNA: TGCGCCAGCAGCCAAGGTGGGCCCTACGGGAACACTGAAGCTTTCTTT. Residues: CASSQGGPYGNTEAFF.

The V and J genes are TRBV9 and TRBJ2-2, with unresolved D. V lost 0 bases and J 0 bases, leaving 3 bases between the germline ends. CDR1 is SGDLS and CDR2 is YYNGEE in the germline V gene. There are 14 residues in the CDR3. Here the CDR3 DNA reads TGTGCCAGCAGCGTAGACCCGAACACCGGGGAGCTGTTTTTT. It is translated as CASSVDPNTGELFF.

The gene calls are TRBV11-2 and TRBJ2-7, with 9 bases lining up with TRBD1. The CDR3 sequence is 14 residues long. In germline, CDR1 is SGHAT, CDR2 FQNNGV. Losses at the gene ends were 9 bases for V and 5 bases for J; bases not matched to a gene: 11. This CDR3 reads CASRDTGGVHEQYF. The CDR3 bases are TGTGCCAGTCGGGACACAGGGGGCGTCCACGAGCAGTACTTC.

This clone was detected once. The chain uses TRBV7-9 and TRBJ1-1; a weak D match, TRBD1 (6 bases). The CDR3 runs to 15 residues. Trimming pared 6 bases from V and 5 bases from J, leaving 19 bases between. Germline V gene data show CDR1 as SEHNR and CDR2 as FQNEAQ (reference sequence). The CDR3 bases are TGTGCCAGCAGGTCATCGCAGGGGATGCGGACTGAAGCTTTCTTT. It yields the protein CASRSSQGMRTEAFF.

CDR3 in DNA: TGTGCCAGCAGTTTAGAGGGCCTGGGCCCTGAAGCTTTCTTT. This sequence encodes CASSLEGLGPEAFF. V usage is TRBV28 and J usage is TRBJ1-1; D ambiguous. Germline CDR1 and CDR2: MDHEN and SYDVKM. This CDR3 is built from 14 residues. Trimming cost V 2 bases and J 6 bases, with 13 bases left between them. Combining the CDR3 with reference TRBV28 and TRBJ1-1 gives the whole variable domain DVKVTQSSRYLVKRTGEKVFLECVQDMDHENMFWYRQDPGLGLRLIYFSYDVKMKEKGDIPEGYSVSREKKERFSLILESASTNQTSMYLCASSLEGLGPEAFFGQGTRLTVV.

V gene TRBV13 combines with J gene TRBJ2-7; D is unclear. The CDR3 has 12 amino acids. The V end lost 5 bases, the J end lost 4 bases, and 9 bases lay between the germline ends. Germline assignment: CDR1 PRHDT and CDR2 FYEKMQ (reference sequence). CDR3 in amino acids: CASSPRGYEQYF. The CDR3 DNA reads as TGTGCCAGCAGCCCCCGAGGTTACGAGCAGTACTTC.

V usage is TRBV13 and J usage is TRBJ1-2, with 11 nucleotides matching TRBD1. The V segment lost 5 bases and the J segment 7 bases; nucleotides outside the gene matches: 12. CDR3 size: 16 residues. Germline CDR1 PRHDT, CDR2 FYEKMQ (reference sequence). The CDR3 nucleotides are TGTGCCAGCAGCCGGGGGACAGGGGGTCCTATCGGTGGCTACACCTTC. This gives the protein CASSRGTGGPIGGYTF.

In this sample, this clone turned up once. This rearrangement joins TRBV28 to TRBJ2-3, with D unresolved. V was shortened by 4 bases and J by 6 bases, with 5 bases between the two germline ends. The CDR3 has 11 residues. Looked up from germline, CDR1 is MDHEN and CDR2 is SYDVKM. The CDR3 coding sequence is TGTGCCAGCAGTTCCCCCGATACGCAGTATTTT. This codes for CASSSPDTQYF.